Sequencing of this T cell receptor beta chain was carried out in a study of T cell responses to AZD1222 COVID-19 vaccine. The V gene lost 8 bases and the J gene lost 0 bases, with 10 bases spanning the gap. Germline V gene sequence: CDR1 LGHNA, CDR2 YSLEER. CDR3 length: 13 residues. A note on this clone: What it binds is not known.

Overall study findings and caveats: Only a handful of AZD1222 recipients, five to seven in all, had baseline seropositivity. Spike-wide coverage was observed for vaccine-associated CD4 TCRs, with dominant responses at 160-218 and 743-854. Most donors were white British and more were female, and clonal diversity was possibly underestimated.

Only in-frame clones appear in the TCRdb table, and some are missing; sequencing was by immunoSEQ multiplex PCR. This table holds 110,000 to 150,000 clones, approximately 90% found once. This receptor was obtained from an adult in good health. This chain joins TRBV4-3 and TRBJ1-1, with D hard to call. The sample was peripheral blood, taken on day 0 of AZD1222 vaccination. CDR3 sequence: CASARALNTEAFF. The CDR3 region has the DNA TGCGCCAGCGCCCGGGCCCTGAACACTGAAGCTTTCTTT.